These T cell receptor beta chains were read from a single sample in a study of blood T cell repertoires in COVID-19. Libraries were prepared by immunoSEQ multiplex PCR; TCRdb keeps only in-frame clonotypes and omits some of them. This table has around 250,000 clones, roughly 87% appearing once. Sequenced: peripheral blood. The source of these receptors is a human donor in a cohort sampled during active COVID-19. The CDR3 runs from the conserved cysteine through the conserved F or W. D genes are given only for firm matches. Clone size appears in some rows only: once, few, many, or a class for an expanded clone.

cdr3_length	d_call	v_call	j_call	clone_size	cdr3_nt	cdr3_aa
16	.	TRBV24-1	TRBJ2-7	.	TGTGCCACCAGTGACCCGAACAGAGCCAACCCCTACGAGCAGTACTTC	CATSDPNRANPYEQYF
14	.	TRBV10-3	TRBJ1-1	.	TGTGCCACCGCCCCCCCGACAGGTAACACTGAAGCTTTCTTT	CATAPPTGNTEAFF
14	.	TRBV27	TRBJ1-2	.	TGTGCCAGCAGTTTACGGGGTGGAAACTATGGCTACACCTTC	CASSLRGGNYGYTF
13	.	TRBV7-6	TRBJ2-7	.	TGTGCCAGCAGCTTGGGGGGGCTAAACGAGCAGTACTTC	CASSLGGLNEQYF
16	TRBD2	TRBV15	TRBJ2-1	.	TGTGCCACCAGCAGAGGGGGACTAGCGGGTTACAATGAGCAGTTCTTC	CATSRGGLAGYNEQFF
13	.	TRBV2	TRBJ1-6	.	TGTGCCAGCGTTTCCATCTATAATTCACCCCTCCACTTT	CASVSIYNSPLHF
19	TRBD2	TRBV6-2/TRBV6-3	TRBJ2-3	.	TGTGCCAGCAGCTATAGGTACCTCGTCGGGGGGAGGGCCGTAGATACGCAGTATTTT	CASSYRYLVGGRAVDTQYF
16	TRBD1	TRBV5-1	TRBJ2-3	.	TGCGCCAGCAGCTTGGGGGGCCAGGGGGCAACAGATACGCAGTATTTT	CASSLGGQGATDTQYF
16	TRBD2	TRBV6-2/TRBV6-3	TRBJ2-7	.	TGTGCCAGCAGTTTTCATAGCGGGAGACGGGCCTACGAGCAGTACTTC	CASSFHSGRRAYEQYF
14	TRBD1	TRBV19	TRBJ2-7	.	TGTGCCAGTAGTAGACAGGGGGCGACCTACGAGCAGTACTTC	CASSRQGATYEQYF
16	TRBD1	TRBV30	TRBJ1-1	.	TGTGCCTGGGGAAACCGGGACAGGGGTTATTTGGGTGAAGCTTTCTTT	CAWGNRDRGYLGEAFF
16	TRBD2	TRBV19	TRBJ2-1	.	TGTGCCAGTAACACCGCCCCTAGCGGGGGGTTCAATGAGCAGTTCTTC	CASNTAPSGGFNEQFF
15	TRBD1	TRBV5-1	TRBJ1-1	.	TGCGCCAGCAGCTTGACCGGACAGGGGAACACTGAAGCTTTCTTT	CASSLTGQGNTEAFF
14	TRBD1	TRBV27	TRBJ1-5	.	TGTGCCAGCTCCAGGGGGTATAGCAATCAGCCCCAGCATTTT	CASSRGYSNQPQHF
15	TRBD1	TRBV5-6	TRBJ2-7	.	TGTGCCAGCTCCAACTCCGGGACAGGGGGCTACGAGCAGTACTTC	CASSNSGTGGYEQYF
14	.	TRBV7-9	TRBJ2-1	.	TGTGCCAGCAGCTTCCTGGGGCGCGACAATGAGCAGTTCTTC	CASSFLGRDNEQFF
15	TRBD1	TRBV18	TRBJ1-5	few	TGTGCCAGCTCACCGGCAGGGGCAGGGGGTCAGCCCCAGCATTTT	CASSPAGAGGQPQHF
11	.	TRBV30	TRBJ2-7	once	TGTGCCTGGAGTGGAGGGTACGAGCAGTACTTC	CAWSGGYEQYF
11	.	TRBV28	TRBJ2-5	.	TGTGCCAGCACTAGCCAAGAGACCCAGTACTTC	CASTSQETQYF
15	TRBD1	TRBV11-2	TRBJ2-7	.	TGTGCCAGCAGCTCCCGGCAGGGGGTAAAGAACGAGCAGTACTTC	CASSSRQGVKNEQYF
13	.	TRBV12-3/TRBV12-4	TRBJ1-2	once	TGTGCCAGCAGTTACTACAGGGTGGATGGCTACACCTTC	CASSYYRVDGYTF
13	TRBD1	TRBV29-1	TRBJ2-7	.	TGCAGCGTTGGGTGGGGACAGGGCGCCGAGCAGTACTTC	CSVGWGQGAEQYF
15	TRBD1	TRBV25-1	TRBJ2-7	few	TGTGCCAGCAGTGAACCAGGGGACAGGGACTACGAGCAGTACTTC	CASSEPGDRDYEQYF
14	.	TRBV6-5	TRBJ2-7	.	TGTGCCACCCTCGGGGTAGGGTCCTCCTACGAGCAGTACTTC	CATLGVGSSYEQYF
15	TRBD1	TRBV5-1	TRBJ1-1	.	TGCGCCAGCAGCGGACAGGGACAGCCAAACACTGAAGCTTTCTTT	CASSGQGQPNTEAFF
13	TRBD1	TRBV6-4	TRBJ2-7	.	TGTGCCAGGACAGGGAATAAGGTCTACGAGCAGTACTTC	CARTGNKVYEQYF
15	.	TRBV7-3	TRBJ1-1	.	TGTGCCAGCAGCTTAAACGTCAGGGTTCCCCCTGAAGCTTTCTTT	CASSLNVRVPPEAFF
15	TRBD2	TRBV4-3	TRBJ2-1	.	TGCGCCAGCAGAGAGCGGGAGGGCCTACGGAATGAGCAGTTCTTC	CASREREGLRNEQFF
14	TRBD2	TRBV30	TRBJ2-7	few	TGTGCCTCGACCGGAAGCGGGAGCTCCTACGAGCAGTACTTC	CASTGSGSSYEQYF
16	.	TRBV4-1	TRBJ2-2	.	TGCGCCAGCAGCCGGCAACCGGGTTTTAACACCGGGGAGCTGTTTTTT	CASSRQPGFNTGELFF
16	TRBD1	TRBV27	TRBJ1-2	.	TGTGCCAGCAGTCCTGGACAGGGATTCGGCGACTATGGCTACACCTTC	CASSPGQGFGDYGYTF
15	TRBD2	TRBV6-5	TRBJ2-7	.	TGTGCCAGCAGTTACACTAGCGGGAGTTCCTACGAGCAGTACTTC	CASSYTSGSSYEQYF
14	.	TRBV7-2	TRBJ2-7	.	TGTGCCAGCAGCTTAGGGTGGGAGGCCTACGAGCAGTACTTC	CASSLGWEAYEQYF
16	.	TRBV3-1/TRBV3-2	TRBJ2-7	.	TGTGCCAGCAGCCCCTTTCCGGGGAAAGTAAACTACGAGCAGTACTTC	CASSPFPGKVNYEQYF
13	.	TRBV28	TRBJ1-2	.	TGTGCCAGCAGAACAGACAGTGGTAGAGGCTACACCTTC	CASRTDSGRGYTF
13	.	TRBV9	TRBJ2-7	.	TGTGCCAGCAGCGTGGGGGCTTCCTACGAGCAGTACTTC	CASSVGASYEQYF
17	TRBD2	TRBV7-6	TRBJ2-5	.	TGTGCCAGCAGCTTAGGCTGGTTAGCGGGGGGACAAGAGACCCAGTACTTC	CASSLGWLAGGQETQYF
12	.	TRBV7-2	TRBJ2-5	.	TGTGCCAGCAGCTTGAAGGGGGAGACCCAGTACTTC	CASSLKGETQYF
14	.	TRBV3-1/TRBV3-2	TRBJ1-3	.	TGTGCCAGCAGCCAACAGGGGTCTGGAAACACCATATATTTT	CASSQQGSGNTIYF
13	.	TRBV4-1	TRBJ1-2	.	TGCGCCAGCAGCCCAGTATATAACTATGGCTACACCTTC	CASSPVYNYGYTF
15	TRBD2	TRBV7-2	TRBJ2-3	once	TGTGCCAGCAACGAGCGGGGGGGCGGCACAGATACGCAGTATTTT	CASNERGGGTDTQYF
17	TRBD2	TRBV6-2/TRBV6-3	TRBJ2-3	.	TGTGCCAGCAGTGCCCCTTACGGGGGGGCCCCCACAGATACGCAGTATTTT	CASSAPYGGAPTDTQYF
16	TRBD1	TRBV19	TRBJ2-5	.	TGTGCCAGTAGCCCATACGGACAGGGCGCATGGGAGACCCAGTACTTC	CASSPYGQGAWETQYF
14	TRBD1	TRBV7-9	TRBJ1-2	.	TGTGCCAGCAGCCTTGGGACAGGGGAGGAGGGCTACACCTTC	CASSLGTGEEGYTF
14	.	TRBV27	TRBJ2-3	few	TGTGCCAGCAGTTTTTCCAGGGACACAGATACGCAGTATTTT	CASSFSRDTDTQYF
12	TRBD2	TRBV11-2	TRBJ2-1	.	TGTGCCAGCAGCGCCCCGCGGGGGGAGCAGTTCTTC	CASSAPRGEQFF
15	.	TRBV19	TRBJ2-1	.	TGTGCCAGTAGTATGCGGAGGGGGCCGTACAATGAGCAGTTCTTC	CASSMRRGPYNEQFF
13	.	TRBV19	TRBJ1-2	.	TGTGCCAGTAGCCCCGGTCGGCGCGGGGGCTACACCTTC	CASSPGRRGGYTF
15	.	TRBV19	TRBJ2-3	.	TGTGCCAGTAGTATTGGAGGGATCTTCGCAGATACGCAGTATTTT	CASSIGGIFADTQYF
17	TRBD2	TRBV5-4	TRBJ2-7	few	TGTGCCAGCAGCCCGGGGCAGGGGACTAGCGGCTCCTACGAGCAGTACTTC	CASSPGQGTSGSYEQYF
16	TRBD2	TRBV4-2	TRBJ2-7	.	TGTGCCAGCAGCCAGGGACTAGCGGGATTCTCCTACGAGCAGTACTTC	CASSQGLAGFSYEQYF
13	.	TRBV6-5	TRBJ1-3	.	TGTGCCAGTGGGGGCCACTCGGAAAACACCATATATTTT	CASGGHSENTIYF
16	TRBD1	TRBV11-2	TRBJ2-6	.	TGTGCCAGCAGCTCAGGGACAGGGTCTGGGGCCAACGTCCTGACTTTC	CASSSGTGSGANVLTF
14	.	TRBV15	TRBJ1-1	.	TGTGCCACCAGCAGACCCACGGAGTACACTGAAGCTTTCTTT	CATSRPTEYTEAFF
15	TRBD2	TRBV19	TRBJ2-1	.	TGTGCCAGTAGTGTTGCTAGCGGGATAAAGAGTGAGCAGTTCTTC	CASSVASGIKSEQFF
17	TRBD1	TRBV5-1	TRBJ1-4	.	TGCGCCAGCAGCCCGGCCCTGACAGGGGCGAAGAATGAAAAACTGTTTTTT	CASSPALTGAKNEKLFF
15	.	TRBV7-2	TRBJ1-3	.	TGTGCCAGCAGCTCCAGGGTTTGGGCTGGAAACACCATATATTTT	CASSSRVWAGNTIYF
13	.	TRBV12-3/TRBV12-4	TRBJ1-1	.	TGTGCCAGCAGTTTACGGGGGGACTTTGAAGCTTTCTTT	CASSLRGDFEAFF
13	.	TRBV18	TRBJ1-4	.	TGTGCCAGCTCACGGGGCAGGGATGAAAAACTGTTTTTT	CASSRGRDEKLFF